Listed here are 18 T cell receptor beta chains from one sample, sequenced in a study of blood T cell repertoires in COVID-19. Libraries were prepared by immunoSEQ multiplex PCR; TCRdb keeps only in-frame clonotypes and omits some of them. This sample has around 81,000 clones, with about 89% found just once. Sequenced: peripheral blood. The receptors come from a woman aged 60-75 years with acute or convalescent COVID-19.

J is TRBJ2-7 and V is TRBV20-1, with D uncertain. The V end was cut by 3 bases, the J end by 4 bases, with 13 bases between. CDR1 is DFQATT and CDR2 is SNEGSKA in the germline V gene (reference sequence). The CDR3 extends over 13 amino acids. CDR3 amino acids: CSASFGRYYEQYF. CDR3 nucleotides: TGCAGTGCTAGTTTTGGCAGGTATTACGAGCAGTACTTC.

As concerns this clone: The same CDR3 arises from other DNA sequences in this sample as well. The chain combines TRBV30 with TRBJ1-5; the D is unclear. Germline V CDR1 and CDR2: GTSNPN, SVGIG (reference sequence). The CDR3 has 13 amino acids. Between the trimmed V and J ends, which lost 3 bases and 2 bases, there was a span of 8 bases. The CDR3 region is CAWSVAGNQPQHF. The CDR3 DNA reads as TGTGCCTGGAGCGTCGCGGGCAATCAGCCCCAGCATTTT.

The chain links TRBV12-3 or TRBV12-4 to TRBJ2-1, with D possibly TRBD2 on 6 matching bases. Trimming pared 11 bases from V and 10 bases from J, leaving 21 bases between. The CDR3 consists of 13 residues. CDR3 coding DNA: TGTGCCTCGTGCCTAGGTCGGGCGGGGGAGCAGTTCTTC. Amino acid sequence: CASCLGRAGEQFF.

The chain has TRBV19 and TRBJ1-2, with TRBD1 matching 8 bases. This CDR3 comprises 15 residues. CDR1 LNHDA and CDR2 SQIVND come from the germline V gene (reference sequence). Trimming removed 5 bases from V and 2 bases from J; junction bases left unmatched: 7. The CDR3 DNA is TGTGCCAGTAGTCCCGGGACAGGCCTCAACTATGGCTACACCTTC. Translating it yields CASSPGTGLNYGYTF.

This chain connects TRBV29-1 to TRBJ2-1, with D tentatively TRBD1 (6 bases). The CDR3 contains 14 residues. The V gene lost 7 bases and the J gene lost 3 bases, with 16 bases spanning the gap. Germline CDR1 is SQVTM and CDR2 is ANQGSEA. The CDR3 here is CSAVNREDYNEQFF. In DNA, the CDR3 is TGCAGCGCCGTCAACAGGGAAGACTACAATGAGCAGTTCTTC.

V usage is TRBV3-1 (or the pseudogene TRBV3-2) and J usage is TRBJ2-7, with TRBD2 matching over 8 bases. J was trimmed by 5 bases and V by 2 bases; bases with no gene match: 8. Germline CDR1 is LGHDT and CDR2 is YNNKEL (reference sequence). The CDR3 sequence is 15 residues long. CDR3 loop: CASSQLGRGWHEQYF. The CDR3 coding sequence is TGTGCCAGCAGCCAACTCGGGAGGGGATGGCACGAGCAGTACTTC.

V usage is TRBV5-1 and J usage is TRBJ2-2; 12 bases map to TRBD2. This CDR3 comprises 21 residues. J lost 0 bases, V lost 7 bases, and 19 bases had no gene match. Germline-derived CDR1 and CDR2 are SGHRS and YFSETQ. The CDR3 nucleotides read TGCGCCAGCTCCTCTCTACCCTGGGCTAGCGGGGGGGATACGAACACCGGGGAGCTGTTTTTT. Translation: CASSSLPWASGGDTNTGELFF.

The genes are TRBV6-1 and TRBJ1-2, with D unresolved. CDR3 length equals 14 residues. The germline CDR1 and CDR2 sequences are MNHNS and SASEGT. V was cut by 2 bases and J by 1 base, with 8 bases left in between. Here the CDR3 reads CASSELGVNYGYTF. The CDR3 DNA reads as TGTGCCAGCAGTGAATTGGGAGTTAACTATGGCTACACCTTC.

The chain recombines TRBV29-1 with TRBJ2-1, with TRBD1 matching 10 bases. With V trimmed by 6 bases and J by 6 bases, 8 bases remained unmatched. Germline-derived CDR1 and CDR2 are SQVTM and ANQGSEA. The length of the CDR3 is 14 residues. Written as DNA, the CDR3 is TGCAGCGTAAATGACAGGGGGCTTCCCAATGAGCAGTTCTTC. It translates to CSVNDRGLPNEQFF.

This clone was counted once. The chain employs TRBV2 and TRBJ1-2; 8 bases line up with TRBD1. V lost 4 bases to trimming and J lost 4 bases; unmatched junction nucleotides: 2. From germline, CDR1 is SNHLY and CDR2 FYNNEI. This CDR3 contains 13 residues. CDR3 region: CASSAGGSYGYTF. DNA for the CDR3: TGTGCCAGCAGTGCAGGGGGCAGCTATGGCTACACCTTC.

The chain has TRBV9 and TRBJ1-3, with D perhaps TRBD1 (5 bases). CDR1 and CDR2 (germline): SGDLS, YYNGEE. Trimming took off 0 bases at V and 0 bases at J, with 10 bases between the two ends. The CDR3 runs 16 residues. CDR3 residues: CASSVEAQGSGNTIYF. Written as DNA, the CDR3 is TGTGCCAGCAGCGTAGAGGCTCAGGGCTCTGGAAACACCATATATTTT.

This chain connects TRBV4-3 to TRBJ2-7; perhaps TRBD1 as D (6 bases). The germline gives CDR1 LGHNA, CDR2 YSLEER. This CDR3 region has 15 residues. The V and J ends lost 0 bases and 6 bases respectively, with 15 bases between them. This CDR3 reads CASSQDNRETFEQYF. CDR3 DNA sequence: TGCGCCAGCAGCCAAGATAACAGGGAAACCTTCGAGCAGTACTTC.

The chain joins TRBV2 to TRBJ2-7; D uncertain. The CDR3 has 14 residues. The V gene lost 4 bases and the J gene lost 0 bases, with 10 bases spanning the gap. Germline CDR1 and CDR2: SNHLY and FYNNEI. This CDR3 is CASSVEQSSYEQYF. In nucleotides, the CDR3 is TGTGCCAGCAGTGTGGAGCAATCCTCCTACGAGCAGTACTTC. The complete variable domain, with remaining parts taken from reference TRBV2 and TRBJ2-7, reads EPEVTQTPSHQVTQMGQEVILRCVPISNHLYFYWYRQILGQKVEFLVSFYNNEISEKSEIFDDQFSVERPDGSNFTLKIRSTKLEDSAMYFCASSVEQSSYEQYFGPGTRLTVT.

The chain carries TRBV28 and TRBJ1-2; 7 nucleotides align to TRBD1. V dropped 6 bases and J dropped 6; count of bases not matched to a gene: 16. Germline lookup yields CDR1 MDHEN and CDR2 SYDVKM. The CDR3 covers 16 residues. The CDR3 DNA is TGTGCCAGCAGATCGACAGGGCTTGGTTTGTTAGATGGCTACACCTTC. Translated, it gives CASRSTGLGLLDGYTF.

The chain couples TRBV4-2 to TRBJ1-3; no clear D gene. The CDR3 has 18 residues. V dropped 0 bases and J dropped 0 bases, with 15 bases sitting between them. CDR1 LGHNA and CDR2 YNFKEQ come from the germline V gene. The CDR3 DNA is TGTGCCAGCAGCCAAGAACTCTCCCTAGGCGTCTCTGGAAACACCATATATTTT. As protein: CASSQELSLGVSGNTIYF.

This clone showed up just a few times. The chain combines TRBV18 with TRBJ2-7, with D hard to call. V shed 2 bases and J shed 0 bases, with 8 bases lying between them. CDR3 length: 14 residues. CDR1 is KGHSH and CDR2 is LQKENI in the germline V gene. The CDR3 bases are TGTGCCAGCTCACCAAGCACAGCCTCCTACGAGCAGTACTTC. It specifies CASSPSTASYEQYF. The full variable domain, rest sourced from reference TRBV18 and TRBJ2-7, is NAGVMQNPRHLVRRRGQEARLRCSPMKGHSHVYWYRQLPEEGLKFMVYLQKENIIDESGMPKERFSAEFPKEGPSILRIQQVVRGDSAAYFCASSPSTASYEQYFGPGTRLTVT.

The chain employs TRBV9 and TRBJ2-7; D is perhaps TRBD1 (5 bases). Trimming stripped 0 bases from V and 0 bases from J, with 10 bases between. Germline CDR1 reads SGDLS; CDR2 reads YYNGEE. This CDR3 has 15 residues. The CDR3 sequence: CASSVDDSNSYEQYF. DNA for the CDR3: TGTGCCAGCAGCGTAGATGACAGCAACTCCTACGAGCAGTACTTC.

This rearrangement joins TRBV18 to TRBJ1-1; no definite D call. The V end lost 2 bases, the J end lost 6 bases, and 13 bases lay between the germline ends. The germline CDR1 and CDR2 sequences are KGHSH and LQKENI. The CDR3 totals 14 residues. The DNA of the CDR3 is TGTGCCAGCTCACCAGAGTGGGTTGGAGCTGAAGCTTTCTTT. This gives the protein CASSPEWVGAEAFF.